These T cell receptor beta chains were read from a single sample in a study of blood T cells in healthy people across ages. TCRdb reanalysed the 5' RACE reads using MiXCR and keeps one entry per CDR3 protein. There are roughly 800,000 distinct CDR3 sequences in the sample; roughly 25% occur only once, and under 4.5% lies in the top ten. In addition, the sample was reused for a study of T cells of mothers and their children.

Source material: blood. The receptors were sampled from a boy younger than 18 in good health. Each CDR3 is given with its conserved first and last residue. The order of the fields is clone size, J gene, D gene, V gene, CDR3 protein, CDR3 DNA. The D gene is left open where the match is weak. Only some rows state a clone size, as once, few, many or a class for expanded clones.

many,TRBJ2-1,TRBD1,TRBV7-9,CASSDPTGVNEQFF,TGTGCCAGCAGCGACCCCACAGGGGTCAATGAGCAGTTCTTC
few,TRBJ2-5,TRBD2,TRBV12-3/TRBV12-4,CASNPSGGAQETQYF,TGTGCCAGCAACCCGAGCGGGGGGGCCCAAGAGACCCAGTACTTC
.,TRBJ2-7,TRBD1,TRBV7-9,CASSSSLQGGNEQYF,TGTGCCAGCAGCTCGTCTCTACAGGGGGGAAACGAGCAGTACTTC
.,TRBJ2-1,TRBD1,TRBV6-2/TRBV6-3,CASSYRTGVHNEQFF,TGTGCCAGCAGTTACCGGACAGGAGTACACAATGAGCAGTTCTTC
few,TRBJ2-3,TRBD1,TRBV18,CASSRTGGGTDTQYF,TGTGCCAGCTCCCGTACAGGGGGCGGCACAGATACGCAGTATTTT
.,TRBJ2-1,TRBD2,TRBV7-9,CASSLSSGAYNEQFF,TGTGCCAGCAGCTTAAGTAGCGGGGCTTACAATGAGCAGTTCTTC
.,TRBJ1-1,.,TRBV10-3,CAISDPRVTEAFF,TGTGCCATCAGTGACCCCAGGGTGACTGAAGCTTTCTTT
.,TRBJ1-2,.,TRBV9,CASTEGLFNYGYTF,TGTGCCAGCACGGAGGGACTTTTTAACTATGGCTACACCTTC
few,TRBJ2-6,.,TRBV2,CASSGPKSGANVLTF,TGTGCCAGCAGTGGACCGAAATCTGGGGCCAACGTCCTGACTTTC
.,TRBJ2-2,TRBD2,TRBV19,CASSIGVAGKTGELFF,TGTGCCAGTAGTATCGGGGTAGCGGGAAAAACCGGGGAGCTGTTTTTT
few,TRBJ2-3,TRBD1,TRBV29-1,CSVGQGFTDTQYF,TGCAGCGTTGGACAGGGCTTCACAGATACGCAGTATTTT
.,TRBJ2-5,TRBD1,TRBV29-1,CSVGTVQETQYF,TGCAGCGTAGGGACAGTCCAAGAGACCCAGTACTTC
few,TRBJ1-4,.,TRBV18,CASSLQVDQEKLFF,TGTGCCAGCTCACTCCAGGTGGATCAAGAAAAACTGTTTTTT
.,TRBJ2-3,TRBD1,TRBV5-1,CASSPRTGVSTDTQYF,TGCGCCAGCAGCCCCCGGACAGGGGTCTCCACAGATACGCAGTATTTT
few,TRBJ1-6,TRBD1,TRBV12-3/TRBV12-4,CASSLFAGGPYNSPLHF,TGTGCCAGCAGTTTATTCGCAGGGGGCCCCTATAATTCACCCCTCCACTTT
few,TRBJ2-5,.,TRBV29-1,CSALRAEGVETQYF,TGCAGCGCACTCCGGGCGGAGGGGGTAGAGACCCAGTACTTC